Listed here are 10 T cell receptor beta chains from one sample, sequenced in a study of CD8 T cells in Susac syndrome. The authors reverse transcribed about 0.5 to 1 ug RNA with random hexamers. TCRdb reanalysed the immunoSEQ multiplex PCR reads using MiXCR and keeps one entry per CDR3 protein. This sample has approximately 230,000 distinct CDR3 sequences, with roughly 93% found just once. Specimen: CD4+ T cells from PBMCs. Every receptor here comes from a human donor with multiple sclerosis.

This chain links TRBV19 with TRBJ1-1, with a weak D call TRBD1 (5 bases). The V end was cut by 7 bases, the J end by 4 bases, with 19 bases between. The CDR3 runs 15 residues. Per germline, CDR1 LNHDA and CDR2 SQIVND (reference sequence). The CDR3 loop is CASTTLGVRTTEAFF. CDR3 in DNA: TGTGCCAGTACCACCTTAGGGGTACGGACCACTGAAGCTTTCTTT.

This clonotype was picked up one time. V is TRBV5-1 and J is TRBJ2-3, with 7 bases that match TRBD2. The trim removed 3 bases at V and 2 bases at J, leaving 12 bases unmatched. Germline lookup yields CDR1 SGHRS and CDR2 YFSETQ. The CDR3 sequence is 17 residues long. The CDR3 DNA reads TGCGCCAGCAGCTGGCCGGGGGGAGCCGACAACACAGATACGCAGTATTTT. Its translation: CASSWPGGADNTDTQYF.

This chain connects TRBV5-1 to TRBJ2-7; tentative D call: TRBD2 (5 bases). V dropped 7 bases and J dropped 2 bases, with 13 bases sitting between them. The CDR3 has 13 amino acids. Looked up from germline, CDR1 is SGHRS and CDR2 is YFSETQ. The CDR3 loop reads CASAREGAYEQYF. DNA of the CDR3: TGCGCCAGCGCACGAGAGGGAGCCTACGAGCAGTACTTC.

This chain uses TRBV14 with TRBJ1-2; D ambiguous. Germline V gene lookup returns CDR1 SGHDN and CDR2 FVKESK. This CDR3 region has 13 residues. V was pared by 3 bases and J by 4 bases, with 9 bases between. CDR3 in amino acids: CASSQLHTYGYTF. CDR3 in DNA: TGTGCCAGCAGCCAGTTACACACCTATGGCTACACCTTC.

CDR3 sequence: CASSYPAGRNEQFF. CDR3 DNA sequence: TGTGCCAGCAGTTACCCAGCGGGGAGGAATGAGCAGTTCTTC. The V and J genes are TRBV12-3 or TRBV12-4 and TRBJ2-1; 7 bases are shared with TRBD2. V lost 4 bases to trimming and J lost 7 bases; unmatched junction nucleotides: 7. CDR3 length: 14 residues.

The CDR3 spells CASSSNSRGSSYNEQFF. CDR3 nucleotides: TGTGCCAGCAGTTCAAACTCGCGGGGATCCTCCTACAATGAGCAGTTCTTC. The chain joins TRBV27 to TRBJ2-1; possibly TRBD2 for D (6 bases). This CDR3 is built from 17 residues. V lost 4 bases to trimming and J lost 0 bases, with 16 bases between them. Looked up from germline, CDR1 is MNHEY and CDR2 is SMNVEV (reference sequence).

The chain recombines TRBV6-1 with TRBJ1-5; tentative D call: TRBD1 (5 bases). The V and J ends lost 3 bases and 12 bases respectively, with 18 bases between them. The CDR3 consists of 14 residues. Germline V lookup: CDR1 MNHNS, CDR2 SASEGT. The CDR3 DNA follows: TGTGCCAGCAGTGAGCTCTTGGGGGGTGGGGGCCAGCATTTT. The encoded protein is CASSELLGGGGQHF.

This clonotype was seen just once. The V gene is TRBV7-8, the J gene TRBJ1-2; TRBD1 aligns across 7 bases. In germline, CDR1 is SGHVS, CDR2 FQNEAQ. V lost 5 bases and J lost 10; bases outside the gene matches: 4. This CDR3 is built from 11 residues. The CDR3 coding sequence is TGTGCCAGCAGCGCCGGGACAGTCTACACCTTC. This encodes CASSAGTVYTF.

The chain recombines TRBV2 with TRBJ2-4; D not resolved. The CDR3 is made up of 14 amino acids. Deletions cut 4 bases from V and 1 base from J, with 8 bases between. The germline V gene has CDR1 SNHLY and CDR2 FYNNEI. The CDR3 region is CASSGIGAKNIQYF. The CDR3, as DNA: TGTGCCAGCAGTGGGATCGGGGCCAAAAACATTCAGTACTTC.

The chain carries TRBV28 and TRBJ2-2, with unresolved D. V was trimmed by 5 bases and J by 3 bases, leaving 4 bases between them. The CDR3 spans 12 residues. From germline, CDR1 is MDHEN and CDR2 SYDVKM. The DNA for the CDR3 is TGTGCCAGCAGTACGGACACCGGGGAGCTGTTTTTT. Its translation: CASSTDTGELFF. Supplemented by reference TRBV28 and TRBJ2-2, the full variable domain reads DVKVTQSSRYLVKRTGEKVFLECVQDMDHENMFWYRQDPGLGLRLIYFSYDVKMKEKGDIPEGYSVSREKKERFSLILESASTNQTSMYLCASSTDTGELFFGEGSRLTVL.